This record covers a single T cell receptor (beta chain). No antigen is known for it. CDR3 length: 14 amino acids. The V gene's germline CDR1 is SGHTA and CDR2 FQGNSA. The ends were cut back, 4 bases at V and 6 bases at J, with 15 bases in the middle. The data were taken from a study of T cell repertoires in cytomegalovirus infection. Study-level background: Indications of both CMV infection and matching HLA type were provided by public TCR beta signatures.

Via MiXCR, TCRdb re-called the reads, giving one row per CDR3 protein. The data contain a few hundred thousand distinct CDR3 sequences, around two fifths of them singletons. The specimen was cultured PBMCs, collected from culture after CMV antigen stimulation. The chain has TRBV7-2 and TRBJ1-2; possible D gene TRBD1, 5 bases. The TCR comes from a human donor in good health (CMV status not recorded). Some clones in this sample may be carry-over from other donors' samples. The CDR3 loop reads CASSWIDRKDGYTF. The CDR3 coding sequence is TGTGCCAGCAGCTGGATTGACAGAAAAGATGGCTACACCTTC.